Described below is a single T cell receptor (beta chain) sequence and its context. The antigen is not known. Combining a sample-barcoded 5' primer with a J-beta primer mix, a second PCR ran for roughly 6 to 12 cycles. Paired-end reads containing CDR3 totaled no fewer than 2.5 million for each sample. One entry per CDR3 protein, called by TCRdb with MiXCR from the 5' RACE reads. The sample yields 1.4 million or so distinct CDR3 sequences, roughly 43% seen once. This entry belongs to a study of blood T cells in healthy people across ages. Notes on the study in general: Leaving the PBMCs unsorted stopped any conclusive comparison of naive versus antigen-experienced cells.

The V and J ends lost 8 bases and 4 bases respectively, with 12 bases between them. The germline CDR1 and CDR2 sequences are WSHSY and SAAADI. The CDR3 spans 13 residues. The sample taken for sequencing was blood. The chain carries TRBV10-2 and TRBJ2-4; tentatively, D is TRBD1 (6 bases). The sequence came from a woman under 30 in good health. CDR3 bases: TGCGCCAGCGGGGGCAGCGAGAAAAACATTCAGTACTTC. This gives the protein CASGGSEKNIQYF.